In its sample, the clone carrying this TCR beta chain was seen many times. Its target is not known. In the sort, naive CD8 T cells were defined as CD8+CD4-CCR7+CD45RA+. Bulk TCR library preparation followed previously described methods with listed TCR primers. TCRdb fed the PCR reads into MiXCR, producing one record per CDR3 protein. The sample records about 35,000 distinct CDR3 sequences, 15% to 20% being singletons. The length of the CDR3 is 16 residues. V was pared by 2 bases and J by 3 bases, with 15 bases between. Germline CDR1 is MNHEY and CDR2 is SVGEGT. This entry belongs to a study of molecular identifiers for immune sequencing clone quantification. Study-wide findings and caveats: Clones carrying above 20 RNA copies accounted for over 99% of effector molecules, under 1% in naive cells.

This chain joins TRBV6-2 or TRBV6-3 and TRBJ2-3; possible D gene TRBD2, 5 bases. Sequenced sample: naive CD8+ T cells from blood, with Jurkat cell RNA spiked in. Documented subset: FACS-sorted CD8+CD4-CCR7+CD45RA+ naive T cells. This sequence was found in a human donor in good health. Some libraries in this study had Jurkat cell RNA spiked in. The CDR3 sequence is CASSYGIGRATDTQYF. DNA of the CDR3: TGTGCCAGCAGTTACGGAATAGGGAGAGCGACAGATACGCAGTATTTT.